The clone carrying this T cell receptor (beta chain) was detected once. Its target is unknown. Uncontrolled infection, other autoimmune disease, pregnancy or lactation barred patients from enrollment. Diagnosis rested on symptoms, serum thyroxine and TRAb, thyroid ultrasound, and orbital computed tomography. These data originate in a study of T cells in Graves' hyperthyroidism and ophthalmopathy. Using RNA transcripts as the source, TCR beta CDR3 regions were amplified. The HTBI primer set was used in a first-round RT-PCR of the TCR CDR3. TCRdb reprocessed the multiplex PCR reads with MiXCR, giving one entry per CDR3 protein. The repertoire includes under 550,000 distinct CDR3 sequences, 15% to 20% of them detected once, and roughly 47% sits in the top ten. The V gene's germline CDR1 is SGHNT and CDR2 YYREEE (reference sequence). V shed 2 bases, J shed 5 bases, and the junction held 7 bases outside the gene matches. The CDR3 length is 15 residues.

Study results and caveats: Onset of ophthalmopathy came a median roughly 6 months after the model predicted it. Among clonotypes expanded in thyroid above 0.001, most were also found in blood.

The TCR originated in a man between 40 and 49 years old with Graves' ophthalmopathy. The sample was blood. V usage is TRBV5-4 and J usage is TRBJ2-5, with 9 positions matching TRBD2. The CDR3 DNA follows: TGTGCCAGCAGCTTCCCCCTAGCGGGACAGGAGACCCAGTACTTC. Protein: CASSFPLAGQETQYF. The full variable domain, with the rest looked up from reference TRBV5-4 and TRBJ2-5, is ETGVTQSPTHLIKTRGQQVTLRCSSQSGHNTVSWYQQALGQGPQFIFQYYREEENGRGNFPPRFSGLQFPNYSSELNVNALELDDSALYLCASSFPLAGQETQYFGPGTRLLVL.